This entry lists 21 T cell receptor beta chains sequenced from one sample in a study of T cells in women clearing cervical HPV infection (dated by TCRdb to 2017 to 2018). Library preparation used the immunoSEQ multiplex PCR assay. Drawn from immuneACCESS, this table holds only the in-frame rearrangements with V and J called that TCRdb kept. Clones are partly lost; checked studies trace under half to an unresolved V gene and leave the rest unexplained. The table for this sample records 25,000 to 35,000 clones. Jointly, the top ten make up more than 8% of the sample. The sequencing sample was made of blood buffy coat. The receptors come from a woman between 18 and 69 years old with a cervical HPV16 infection that either progressed to CIN3+ or cleared (not recorded which).

For this clone: The CDR3 end lies 3 residues beyond the end of the read and is filled in from the germline J gene. This rearrangement joins TRBV7-9 to TRBJ2-7; 7 nucleotides align to TRBD1. The CDR3 runs to 14 residues. Germline CDR1 reads SEHNR; CDR2 reads FQNEAQ (reference sequence). The ends lost 5 bases at V and 3 bases at J; junction bases unmatched: 7. The sequenced part of the CDR3 DNA is TGTGCCAGCAGCCCACGACAGGGTATCTACGAG. Translation: CASSPRQGIYE. The full CDR3 is CASSPRQGIYEQYF.

As to this clone: From the germline J gene comes the end of the CDR3, since the read stops 3 residues before it. The chain joins TRBV6-2 or TRBV6-3 to TRBJ2-7, with TRBD2 identical over 8 bases. The CDR3 runs to 14 residues. V lost 6 bases to trimming and J lost 1 base; unmatched junction nucleotides: 5. Per the germline V gene, CDR1 is MNHEY and CDR2 is SVGEGT. The CDR3 loop reads CASSQAGESYEQYF. The CDR3 bases that were read are TGTGCCAGCAGCCAAGCGGGGGAGTCCTACGAG.

On this clone: The read terminates 3 residues before the CDR3 end, so the remaining end is supplied by the germline J gene. V is TRBV5-1 and J is TRBJ2-5; TRBD2 matches at 11 bases. Germline lookup yields CDR1 SGHRS and CDR2 YFSETQ. This CDR3 contains 14 residues. Incomplete CDR3 DNA: TGCGCCAGCATTCTAGCGGGAGGAACAGATACC. Translated: CASILAGGTDT. The CDR3 as a whole reads CASILAGGTDTQYF.

Comments on this clone: The read stops 3 residues short of the end of the CDR3; the missing end is completed from the germline J gene. The chain is built from TRBV11-2 and TRBJ1-1; TRBD1 agrees at 8 bases. This CDR3 has 14 amino acids. V shed 5 bases, J shed 5 bases, and the junction held 7 bases outside the gene matches. The germline V gene has CDR1 SGHAT and CDR2 FQNNGV. CDR3 loop: CASSGQGGGTEAFF. The part of the CDR3 DNA that was read is TGTGCCAGCAGCGGACAGGGTGGGGGGACTGAA.

Turning to this clone: The read ends 3 residues before the CDR3 terminus; that terminus is restored from the germline J gene. Other DNA sequences of this sample code for an identical CDR3. V is TRBV7-6 and J is TRBJ1-3; D perhaps matches TRBD1 (5 bases). The germline V gene has CDR1 SGHVS and CDR2 FNYEAQ. The CDR3 covers 17 residues. The V end lost 2 bases, the J end lost 5 bases, and 19 bases lay between the germline ends. The covered CDR3 bases are TGTGCCAGCAGCTTATCCCCCGGCAGGGATTATAGAAACACC. Its protein is CASSLSPGRDYRNT. In full, the CDR3 reads CASSLSPGRDYRNTIYF.

About this clone itself: The CDR3 is cut off 3 residues early in the read; its end comes from the germline J gene. The gene calls are TRBV5-6 and TRBJ1-2; 12 positions agree with TRBD1. Per the germline V gene, CDR1 is SGHDT and CDR2 is YYEEEE. The CDR3 sequence is 13 residues long. J was trimmed by 6 bases and V by 3 bases; bases with no gene match: 0. The CDR3: CASSWDRGHGYTF. CDR3 DNA, as far as it was read: TGTGCCAGCAGCTGGGACAGGGGGCATGGC.

CDR3 DNA (partial): TGTGCCTGGGGGACTAGTTCAGAGACC. Its translation is CAWGTSSET. The entire CDR3 protein is CAWGTSSETQYF. V and J are TRBV30 and TRBJ2-5; TRBD2 matches at 8 bases. The read terminates 3 residues before the CDR3 end, so the remaining end is supplied by the germline J gene. The CDR3 has 12 residues. With 5 bases clipped from V and 4 bases from J, the junction kept 3 bases outside the gene matches. Looked up from germline, CDR1 is GTSNPN and CDR2 is SVGIG (reference sequence).

As concerns this clone: Read data end 3 residues before the CDR3 end; the end is taken from the germline J gene. The chain is built from TRBV18 and TRBJ1-1; possible D gene TRBD1, 6 bases. This CDR3 contains 15 residues. Trimming stripped 4 bases from V and 3 bases from J, with 15 bases between. The germline CDR1 and CDR2 sequences are KGHSH and LQKENI. The part of the CDR3 DNA that was read is TGTGCCAGCTCACAGGACAGCGCGGGAGACACTGAA. Its protein is CASSQDSAGDTE. The complete CDR3 sequence is CASSQDSAGDTEAFF.

As concerns this clone: The read halts 3 residues ahead of the CDR3 end, with the missing end drawn from the germline J gene. V and J are TRBV7-9 and TRBJ1-2, with D unclear. Germline V gene sequence: CDR1 SEHNR, CDR2 FQNEAQ (reference sequence). V lost 5 bases, J lost 5 bases, and 9 bases lay in between. CDR3 length: 12 amino acids. The CDR3 sequence: CASSPSGYGYTF. CDR3 DNA (partial): TGTGCCAGCAGCCCTTCAGGATATGGC.

As concerns this clone: The read falls 3 residues short of the CDR3 end, and the missing part is taken from the germline J gene. The chain is built from TRBV20-1 and TRBJ2-3; weak D call: TRBD1 (6 bases). The germline V and J ends were trimmed by 4 bases and 4 bases, with 18 bases remaining between them. CDR3 size: 15 residues. Germline-derived CDR1 and CDR2 are DFQATT and SNEGSKA (reference sequence). CDR3 sequence: CSATLPKGVADTQYF. Partial CDR3 DNA: TGCAGTGCTACACTACCTAAGGGGGTCGCAGATACG.

Note on this clone: From the germline J gene comes the end of the CDR3, since the read stops 3 residues before it. The chain recombines TRBV5-1 with TRBJ2-2, with D unclear. CDR1 is SGHRS, CDR2 YFSETQ, per germline. The V end lost 0 bases, the J end lost 8 bases, and 5 bases lay between the germline ends. The CDR3 loop spans 12 amino acids. The CDR3 here is CASSLVLGELFF. The part of the CDR3 DNA that was read is TGCGCCAGCAGCTTGGTATTAGGGGAG.

Of note for this clone: Coverage ceases 3 residues before the CDR3 finishes, and the germline J gene fills in the end. V and J are TRBV19 and TRBJ1-2; TRBD1 matches at 7 bases. The germline CDR1 and CDR2 sequences are LNHDA and SQIVND (reference sequence). The CDR3 extends over 15 amino acids. The sequenced part of the CDR3 DNA is TGTGCCAGTAGCATGACCCAGGGGGTCGAGAGGGAC. It translates to CASSMTQGVERD. The whole CDR3 reads CASSMTQGVERDYTF.

Partial CDR3 DNA: TGCAGTGCTGGGAACAGGGGCGATCATCAGCCC. It encodes CSAGNRGDHQP. From start to end, the CDR3 is CSAGNRGDHQPQHF. This sequence joins TRBV20-1 and TRBJ1-5; 7 nucleotides match TRBD1. The observed sequence ends 3 residues before the CDR3 terminus, with the missing tail filled in from the germline J gene. The CDR3 runs to 14 residues. V lost 5 bases and J lost 5; bases outside the gene matches: 9. The germline V gene has CDR1 DFQATT and CDR2 SNEGSKA (reference sequence).

In regard to this clone: The read ends 3 residues early relative to the CDR3; the germline J gene fills the gap. V gene TRBV20-1 combines with J gene TRBJ1-2; D gene unclear. Trimming stripped 6 bases from V and 7 bases from J, with 15 bases between. The CDR3 consists of 12 residues. CDR1 DFQATT and CDR2 SNEGSKA come from the germline V gene (reference sequence). The sequenced part of the CDR3 DNA is TGCAGTGCCCGACTGGGAGGACTTGGC. Translating gives CSARLGGLG. The full CDR3 protein reads CSARLGGLGYTF.

As concerns this clone: The missing CDR3 end, 3 residues past where the read stops, is filled in from the germline J gene. This sequence joins TRBV20-1 and TRBJ1-2; possibly TRBD1 for D (5 bases). With 5 bases removed from V and 2 bases from J, the gap between germline ends came to 18 bases. CDR1 is DFQATT and CDR2 is SNEGSKA in the germline V gene (reference sequence). This CDR3 spans 15 amino acids. The sequenced part of the CDR3 DNA is TGCAGTGCTCCGGGGTTCGGGGGATCGAACTATGGC. It is translated as CSAPGFGGSNYG. The full CDR3 reads CSAPGFGGSNYGYTF.

A remark on this clone: The read terminates 3 residues ahead of where the CDR3 ends, so the germline J gene completes it. The rearrangement uses TRBV7-9 and TRBJ2-7, with D tentatively TRBD2 (6 bases). Germline V gene lookup returns CDR1 SEHNR and CDR2 FQNEAQ (reference sequence). The V gene lost 7 bases and the J gene lost 0 bases, with 16 bases spanning the gap. This CDR3 has 15 residues. The CDR3: CASTSTAGPSYEQYF. CDR3 bases read: TGTGCCAGCACCTCGACCGCGGGGCCCTCCTACGAG.

Worth noting for this clone: The sequenced fragment ends 3 residues before the CDR3 boundary, so the rest is inferred from the germline J gene. V is TRBV7-6 and J is TRBJ2-4; D unresolved. CDR1 and CDR2 from the germline V gene are SGHVS and FNYEAQ. The CDR3 sequence is 13 residues long. The covered CDR3 bases are TGTGCCAGCAGTACCAAACTTAACTATGGT. This codes for CASSTKLNYG. The complete CDR3 protein is CASSTKLNYGQYF. Complete variable domain (other parts from reference TRBV7-6 and TRBJ2-4): GAGVSQSPRYKVTKRGQDVALRCDPISGHVSLYWYRQALGQGPEFLTYFNYEAQQDKSGLPNDRFSAERPEGSISTLTIQRTEQRDSAMYRCASSTKLNYGQYFGAGTRLSVL.

CDR3 region: CASRGLAGGLEQFF. The CDR3 bases that were read are TGTGCCAGCAGGGGACTAGCGGGAGGGCTTGAG. The gene calls are TRBV2 and TRBJ2-1, with 16 bases fitting TRBD2. The CDR3 is cut off 3 residues early in the read; its end comes from the germline J gene. This CDR3 is built from 14 residues. Germline V gives CDR1 SNHLY, CDR2 FYNNEI. The J segment lost 9 bases and the V segment lost 6 bases, leaving 2 bases of the junction unmatched.

The DNA read from the CDR3 is TGTGCCAGCAGCTACAGGGGCGCCTACGAG. Protein: CASSYRGAYE. The complete CDR3 sequence is CASSYRGAYEQYF. This sequence joins TRBV5-5 and TRBJ2-7, with 7 bases that match TRBD1. The missing CDR3 end, 3 residues past where the read stops, is filled in from the germline J gene. The CDR3 length is 13 residues. The germline gives CDR1 SGHKS, CDR2 YYEKEE (reference sequence). The V and J ends lost 3 bases and 2 bases, in that order; junction bases with no gene match: 2.

Note on this clone: The CDR3 is cut off 3 residues early in the read; its end comes from the germline J gene. This chain uses TRBV5-1 with TRBJ2-3, with D tentatively TRBD1 or TRBD2 (6 bases each). The CDR3 runs to 15 residues. Germline loops: CDR1 SGHRS, CDR2 YFSETQ. CDR3 residues: CASSPNGQTGETQYF. Partial CDR3 DNA: TGCGCCAGCAGCCCGAACGGACAGACGGGAGAGACG.

About this clone: The read falls 3 residues short of the CDR3 end, and the missing part is taken from the germline J gene. V and J are TRBV7-6 and TRBJ2-2; no firm D call. Germline CDR1 is SGHVS and CDR2 is FNYEAQ. The length of the CDR3 is 16 residues. The CDR3 loop is CASSQTAVATNEKLFF. The CDR3 bases that were read are TGTGCCAGCAGCCAAACCGCAGTTGCAACTAATGAAAAG.